This record concerns one TCR beta chain sequence. Its antigen is not known. This record comes from a study of shared clonotypes between healthy human individuals. Naivety among CD8 cells was defined by CD45RO negativity and positive CCR7 selection, thereby excluding terminally differentiated effector memory CD45RA+ cells. Only Caucasian adults living in Nashville, Tennessee served as donors. Sorted-subset replicate PCR reactions contained roughly 200 ng DNA, corresponding to roughly 29,000 T cell genomes. This table comes from immunoSEQ multiplex PCR, and its TCRdb copy is limited to in-frame clones, with some not included. The sample holds about 2.1 million clones, 90% to 95% seen once. Findings of the study overall: It was observed that 5% to 6% of naive CD4 clonotypes were shared across a handful of donors.

The germline CDR1 and CDR2 sequences are SEHNR and FQNEAQ (reference sequence). This CDR3 has 13 residues. Trimming took off 1 base at V and 5 bases at J, with 6 bases between the two ends. Source material: naive CD8+ T cells from PBMCs. The V and J genes are TRBV7-9 and TRBJ2-1; D ambiguous. The TCR comes from a man aged 18 to 29 in good health. Some clones in this sample may be carry-over from other donors' samples. The CDR3 protein is CASSLGSHNEQFF. The CDR3 nucleotides are TGTGCCAGCAGCTTAGGCAGCCACAATGAGCAGTTCTTC.